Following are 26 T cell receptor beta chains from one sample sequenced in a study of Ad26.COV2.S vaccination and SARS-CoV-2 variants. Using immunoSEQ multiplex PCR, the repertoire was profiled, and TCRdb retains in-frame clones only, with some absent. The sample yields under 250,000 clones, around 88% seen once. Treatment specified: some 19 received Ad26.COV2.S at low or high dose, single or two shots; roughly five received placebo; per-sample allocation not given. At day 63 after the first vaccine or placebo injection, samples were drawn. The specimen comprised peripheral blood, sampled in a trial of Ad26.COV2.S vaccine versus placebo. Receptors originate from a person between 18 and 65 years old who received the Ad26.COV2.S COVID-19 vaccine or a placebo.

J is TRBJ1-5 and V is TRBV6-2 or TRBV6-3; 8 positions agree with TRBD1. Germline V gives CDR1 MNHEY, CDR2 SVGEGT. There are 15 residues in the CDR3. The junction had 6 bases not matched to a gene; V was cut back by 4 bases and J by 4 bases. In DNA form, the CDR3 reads TGTGCCAGCAGTTTGGGACAGGCCCAAAATCAGCCCCAGCATTTT. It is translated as CASSLGQAQNQPQHF.

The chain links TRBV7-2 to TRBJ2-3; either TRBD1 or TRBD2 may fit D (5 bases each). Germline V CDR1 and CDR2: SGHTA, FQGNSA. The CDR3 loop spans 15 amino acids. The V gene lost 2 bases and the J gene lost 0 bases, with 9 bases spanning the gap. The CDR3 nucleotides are TGTGCCAGCAGCTTACCGGGACGGAGCACAGATACGCAGTATTTT. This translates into CASSLPGRSTDTQYF.

DNA of the CDR3: TGTGCCAGCAGCCGAGCGGATCCGCTCCAAGAGACCCAGTACTTC. This translates into CASSRADPLQETQYF. V usage is TRBV7-8 and J usage is TRBJ2-5; perhaps TRBD2 as D (5 bases). The CDR3 covers 15 residues. V shed 5 bases and J shed 1 base, with 14 bases lying between them. Germline V gene sequence: CDR1 SGHVS, CDR2 FQNEAQ.

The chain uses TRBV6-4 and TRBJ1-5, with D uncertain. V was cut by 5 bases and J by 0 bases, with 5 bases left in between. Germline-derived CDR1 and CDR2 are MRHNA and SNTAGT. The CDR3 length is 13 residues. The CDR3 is CASSSRSNQPQHF. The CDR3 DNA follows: TGTGCCAGCAGTAGCCGTAGCAATCAGCCCCAGCATTTT.

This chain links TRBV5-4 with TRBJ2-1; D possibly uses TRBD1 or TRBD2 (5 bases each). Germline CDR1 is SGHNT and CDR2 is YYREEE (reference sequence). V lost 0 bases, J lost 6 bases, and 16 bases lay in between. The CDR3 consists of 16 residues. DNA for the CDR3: TGTGCCAGCAGCTTGGCCGGTGGGGGAAAGCGCAATGAGCAGTTCTTC. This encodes CASSLAGGGKRNEQFF.

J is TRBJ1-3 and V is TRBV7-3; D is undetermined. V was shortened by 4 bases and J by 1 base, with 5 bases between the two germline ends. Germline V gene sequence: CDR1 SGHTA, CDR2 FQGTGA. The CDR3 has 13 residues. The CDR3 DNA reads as TGTGCCAGCAGCTCCCTATCTGGAAACACCATATATTTT. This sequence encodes CASSSLSGNTIYF.

The CDR3, as DNA: TGTGCCAGCAGGAATCAGGGACAGGGGGCGGGCGAGCAGTACTTC. The encoded protein is CASRNQGQGAGEQYF. The rearrangement uses TRBV27 and TRBJ2-7; 12 bases are shared with TRBD1. Unmatched junction bases numbered 9, after V lost 6 bases and J lost 6 bases. Per germline, CDR1 MNHEY and CDR2 SMNVEV (reference sequence). The CDR3 is 15 residues long.

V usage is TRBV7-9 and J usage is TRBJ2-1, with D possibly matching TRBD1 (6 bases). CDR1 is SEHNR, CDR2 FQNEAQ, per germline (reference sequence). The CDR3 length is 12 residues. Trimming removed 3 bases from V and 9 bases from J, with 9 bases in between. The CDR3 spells CASSFQGSEQFF. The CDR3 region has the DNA TGTGCCAGCAGCTTCCAGGGGTCTGAGCAGTTCTTC.

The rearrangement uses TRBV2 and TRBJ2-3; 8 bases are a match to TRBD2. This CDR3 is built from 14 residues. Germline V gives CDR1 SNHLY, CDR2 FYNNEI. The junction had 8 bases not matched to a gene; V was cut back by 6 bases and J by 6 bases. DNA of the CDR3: TGTGCCAGCAGGTCGAGCGGGAGATGGGATACGCAGTATTTT. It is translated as CASRSSGRWDTQYF.

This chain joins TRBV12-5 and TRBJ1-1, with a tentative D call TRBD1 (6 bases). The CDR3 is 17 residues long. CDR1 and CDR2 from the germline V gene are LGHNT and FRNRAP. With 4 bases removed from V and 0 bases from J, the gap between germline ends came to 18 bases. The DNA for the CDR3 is TGTGCTAGTGGTTATAGGGGGATAAGTGTCATGAACACTGAAGCTTTCTTT. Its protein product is CASGYRGISVMNTEAFF.

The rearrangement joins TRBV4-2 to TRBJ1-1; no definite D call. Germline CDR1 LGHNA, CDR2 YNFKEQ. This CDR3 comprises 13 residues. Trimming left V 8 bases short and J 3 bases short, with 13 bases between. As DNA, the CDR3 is TGTGCCAGCTCGAACACCCTGGACACTGAAGCTTTCTTT. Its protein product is CASSNTLDTEAFF.

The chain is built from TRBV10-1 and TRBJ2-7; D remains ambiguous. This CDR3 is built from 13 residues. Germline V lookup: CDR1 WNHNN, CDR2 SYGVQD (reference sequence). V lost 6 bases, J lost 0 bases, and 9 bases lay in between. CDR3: CASRGPSSYEQYV. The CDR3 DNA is TGCGCCAGCAGAGGGCCTAGCTCCTACGAGCAGTACGTC.

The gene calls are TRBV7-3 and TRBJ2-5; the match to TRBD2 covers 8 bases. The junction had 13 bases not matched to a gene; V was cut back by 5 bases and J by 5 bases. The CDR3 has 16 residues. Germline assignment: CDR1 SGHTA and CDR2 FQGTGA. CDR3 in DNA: TGTGCCAGCAGCCCCGGGCGCGGGGGGCTACGGGAGACCCAGTACTTC. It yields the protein CASSPGRGGLRETQYF.

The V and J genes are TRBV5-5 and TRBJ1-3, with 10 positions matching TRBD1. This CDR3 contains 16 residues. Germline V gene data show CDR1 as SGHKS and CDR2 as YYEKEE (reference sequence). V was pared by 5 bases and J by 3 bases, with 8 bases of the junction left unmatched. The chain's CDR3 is CASSHRTGGVGNTIYF. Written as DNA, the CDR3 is TGTGCCAGCAGTCACCGGACAGGGGGTGTTGGAAACACCATATATTTT.

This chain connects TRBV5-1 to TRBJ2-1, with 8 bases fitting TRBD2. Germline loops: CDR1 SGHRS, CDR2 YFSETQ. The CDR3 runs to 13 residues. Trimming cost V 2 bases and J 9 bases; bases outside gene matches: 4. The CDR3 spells CASSLAGAGEQFF. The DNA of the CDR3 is TGCGCCAGCAGCTTAGCGGGAGCTGGTGAGCAGTTCTTC.

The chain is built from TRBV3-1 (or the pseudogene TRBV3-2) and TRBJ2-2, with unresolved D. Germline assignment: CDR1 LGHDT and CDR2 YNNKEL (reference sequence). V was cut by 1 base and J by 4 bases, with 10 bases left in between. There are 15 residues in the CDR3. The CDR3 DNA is TGTGCCAGCAGCCAAGGAGTGGAGTTCACCGGGGAGCTGTTTTTT. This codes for CASSQGVEFTGELFF.

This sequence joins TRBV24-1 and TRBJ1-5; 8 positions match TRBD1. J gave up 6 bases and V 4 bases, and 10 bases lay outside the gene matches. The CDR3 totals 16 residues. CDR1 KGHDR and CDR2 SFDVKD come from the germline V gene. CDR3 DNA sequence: TGTGCCACCAGTGACACCGGGACAGGCCTCGGTCAGCCCCAGCATTTT. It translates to CATSDTGTGLGQPQHF.

CDR3 sequence: CASSRPWQGARNTEAFF. CDR3 sequence (DNA): TGTGCCAGCAGTCGCCCGTGGCAGGGGGCGAGGAACACTGAAGCTTTCTTT. The rearrangement joins TRBV6-2 or TRBV6-3 to TRBJ1-1; 8 bases line up with TRBD1. CDR3 size: 17 residues. V lost 5 bases, J lost 1 base, and 12 bases stayed unmatched. CDR1 is MNHEY and CDR2 is SVGEGT in the germline V gene.

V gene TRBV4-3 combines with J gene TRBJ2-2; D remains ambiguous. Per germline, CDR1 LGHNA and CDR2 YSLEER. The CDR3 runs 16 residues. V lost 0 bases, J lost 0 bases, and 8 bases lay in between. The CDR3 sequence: CASSQDIRANTGELFF. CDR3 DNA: TGCGCCAGCAGCCAAGATATACGGGCGAACACCGGGGAGCTGTTTTTT.

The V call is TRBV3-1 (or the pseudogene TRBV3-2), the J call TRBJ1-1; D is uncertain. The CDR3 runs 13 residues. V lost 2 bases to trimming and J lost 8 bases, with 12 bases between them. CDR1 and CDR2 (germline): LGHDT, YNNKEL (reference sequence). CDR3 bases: TGTGCCAGCAGCCAAAAAAGTTCAGGAGAAGCTTTCTTT. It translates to CASSQKSSGEAFF.

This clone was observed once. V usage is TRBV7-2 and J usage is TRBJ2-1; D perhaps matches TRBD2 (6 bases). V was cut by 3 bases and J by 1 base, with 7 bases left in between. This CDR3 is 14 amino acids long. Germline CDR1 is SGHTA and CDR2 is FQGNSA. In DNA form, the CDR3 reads TGTGCCAGCAGCTTTGGAGGGTCCTACAATGAGCAGTTCTTC. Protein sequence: CASSFGGSYNEQFF. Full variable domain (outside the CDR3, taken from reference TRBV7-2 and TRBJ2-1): GAGVSQSPSNKVTEKGKDVELRCDPISGHTALYWYRQSLGQGLEFLIYFQGNSAPDKSGLPSDRFSAERTGGSVSTLTIQRTQQEDSAVYLCASSFGGSYNEQFFGPGTRLTVL.

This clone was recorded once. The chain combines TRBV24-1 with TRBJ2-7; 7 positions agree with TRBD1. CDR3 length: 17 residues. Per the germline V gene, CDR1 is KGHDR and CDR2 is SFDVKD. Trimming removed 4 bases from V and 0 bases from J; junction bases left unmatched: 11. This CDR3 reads CATSESNGQASSYEQYV. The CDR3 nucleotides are TGTGCCACCAGTGAATCGAACGGACAGGCAAGCTCCTACGAGCAGTACGTC.

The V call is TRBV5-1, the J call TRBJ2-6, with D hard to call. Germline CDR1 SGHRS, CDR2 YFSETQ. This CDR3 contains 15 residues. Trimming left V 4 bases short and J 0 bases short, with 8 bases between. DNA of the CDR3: TGCGCCAGCAGCCTTACAGCCTCTGGGGCCAACGTCCTGACTTTC. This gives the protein CASSLTASGANVLTF.

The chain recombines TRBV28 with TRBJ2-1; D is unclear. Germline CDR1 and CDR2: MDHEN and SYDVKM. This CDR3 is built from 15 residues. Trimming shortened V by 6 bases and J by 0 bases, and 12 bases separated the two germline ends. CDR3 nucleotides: TGTGCCAGCAGGACACAGCTCAGCTCCTACAATGAGCAGTTCTTC. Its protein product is CASRTQLSSYNEQFF. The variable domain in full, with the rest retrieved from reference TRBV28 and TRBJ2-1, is DVKVTQSSRYLVKRTGEKVFLECVQDMDHENMFWYRQDPGLGLRLIYFSYDVKMKEKGDIPEGYSVSREKKERFSLILESASTNQTSMYLCASRTQLSSYNEQFFGPGTRLTVL.

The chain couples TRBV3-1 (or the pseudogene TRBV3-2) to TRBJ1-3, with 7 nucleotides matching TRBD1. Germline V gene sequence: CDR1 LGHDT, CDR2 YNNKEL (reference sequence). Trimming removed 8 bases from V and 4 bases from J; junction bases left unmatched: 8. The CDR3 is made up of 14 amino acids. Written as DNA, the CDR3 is TGTGCCAGCTCGTGGACAGGTGCCGGAAACACCATATATTTT. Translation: CASSWTGAGNTIYF.

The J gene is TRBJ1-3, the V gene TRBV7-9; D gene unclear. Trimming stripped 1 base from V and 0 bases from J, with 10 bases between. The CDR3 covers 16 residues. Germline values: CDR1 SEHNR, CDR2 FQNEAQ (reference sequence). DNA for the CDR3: TGTGCCAGCAGCTTAGAAGGGATACTCTCTGGAAACACCATATATTTT. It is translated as CASSLEGILSGNTIYF. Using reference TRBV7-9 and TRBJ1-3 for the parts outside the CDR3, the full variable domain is DTGVSQNPRHKITKRGQNVTFRCDPISEHNRLYWYRQTLGQGPEFLTYFQNEAQLEKSRLLSDRFSAERPKGSFSTLEIQRTEQGDSAMYLCASSLEGILSGNTIYFGEGSWLTVV.